These 21 T cell receptor beta chains share one sample of origin, sequenced in a study of blood T cell dynamics during melanoma immunotherapy. The protocol was immunoSEQ multiplex PCR, while the TCRdb copy is restricted to in-frame clones and leaves out a portion. The sample has roughly 4,200 clones; roughly 88% are singletons. The time point is: week 3, after first cycle of checkpoint inhibitor. The input for sequencing was blood, taken from a patient treated with checkpoint blockade. The receptors were sampled from a human donor with melanoma.

The V and J genes are TRBV4-3 and TRBJ1-5; a weak D match, TRBD1 (6 bases). V lost 4 bases and J lost 5, with 15 bases in between. Germline V gene sequence: CDR1 LGHNA, CDR2 YSLEER. The CDR3 is made up of 15 amino acids. The CDR3, as DNA: TGCGCCAGCAGCCTTAAAACAGGGTTTGATCAGCCCCAGCATTTT. It is translated as CASSLKTGFDQPQHF.

This sequence joins TRBV18 and TRBJ1-1, with D unresolved. The CDR3 sequence is 15 residues long. V was shortened by 6 bases and J by 1 base, with 15 bases between the two germline ends. The germline V gene has CDR1 KGHSH and CDR2 LQKENI. Written as DNA, the CDR3 is TGTGCCAGCTCCACGACACCCAGAACGAACACTGAAGCTTTCTTT. Its protein product is CASSTTPRTNTEAFF.

The chain couples TRBV5-1 to TRBJ2-5, with 8 nucleotides matching TRBD2. Germline V gives CDR1 SGHRS, CDR2 YFSETQ. The CDR3 covers 15 residues. The junction had 13 bases not matched to a gene; V was cut back by 4 bases and J by 8 bases. CDR3 loop: CASSQLGTSGGTQYF. CDR3 DNA: TGCGCCAGCAGCCAACTCGGCACTAGCGGTGGAACCCAGTACTTC.

The gene calls are TRBV5-6 and TRBJ2-1, with D tentatively TRBD1 (5 bases). This CDR3 region has 15 residues. Deletions cut 0 bases from V and 1 base from J, with 8 bases between. Germline V gene data show CDR1 as SGHDT and CDR2 as YYEEEE. Here the CDR3 reads CASSLGGKSYNEQFF. CDR3 in DNA: TGTGCCAGCAGCTTGGGGGGCAAATCCTACAATGAGCAGTTCTTC.

The gene calls are TRBV7-2 and TRBJ2-7, with D possibly being TRBD2 (6 bases). V lost 5 bases, J lost 4 bases, and 18 bases lay in between. The CDR3 loop spans 15 amino acids. Germline CDR1 is SGHTA and CDR2 is FQGNSA. DNA for the CDR3: TGTGCCAGCAGCAAAGTGGGAACGGGGGAGTACGAGCAGTACTTC. This codes for CASSKVGTGEYEQYF.

J is TRBJ1-1 and V is TRBV27, with D possibly matching TRBD1 (5 bases). Germline V lookup: CDR1 MNHEY, CDR2 SMNVEV (reference sequence). This CDR3 has 13 residues. Trimming took off 0 bases at V and 7 bases at J, with 9 bases between the two ends. CDR3 DNA: TGTGCCAGCAGTTTATCCCGGGGGGGTGAAGCTTTCTTT. Protein sequence: CASSLSRGGEAFF.

DNA for the CDR3: TGTGCCAGCAGGCCGGGACTGAGCACAGATACGCAGTATTTT. This codes for CASRPGLSTDTQYF. The rearrangement joins TRBV2 to TRBJ2-3, with D possibly TRBD2 on 6 matching bases. Trimming took off 6 bases at V and 0 bases at J, with 10 bases between the two ends. Germline V gene data show CDR1 as SNHLY and CDR2 as FYNNEI. CDR3 length: 14 residues.

The chain combines TRBV6-4 with TRBJ2-1; 9 positions match TRBD2. The CDR3 contains 14 residues. Per germline, CDR1 MRHNA and CDR2 SNTAGT. V lost 7 bases to trimming and J lost 8 bases; unmatched junction nucleotides: 9. The CDR3 coding sequence is TGTGCCAGCACGGCGGGAGGGCCAAAGTATGAGCAGTTCTTC. This encodes CASTAGGPKYEQFF.

The V gene is TRBV5-1, the J gene TRBJ1-2; D is ambiguous. This CDR3 has 15 residues. Per germline, CDR1 SGHRS and CDR2 YFSETQ. Trimming took off 0 bases at V and 0 bases at J, with 9 bases between the two ends. CDR3 sequence reads: CASSLGRTSNYGYTF. Written as DNA, the CDR3 is TGCGCCAGCAGCTTGGGGCGGACCTCTAACTATGGCTACACCTTC.

The genes are TRBV5-1 and TRBJ2-7; D is possibly TRBD1 (5 bases). Germline CDR1 reads SGHRS; CDR2 reads YFSETQ. Trimming stripped 4 bases from V and 0 bases from J, with 14 bases between. CDR3 length equals 15 residues. CDR3 residues: CASSLDTSSSYEQYF. The CDR3 nucleotides read TGCGCCAGCAGCCTGGACACTTCGAGCTCCTACGAGCAGTACTTC.

This chain uses TRBV28 with TRBJ2-5; TRBD2 matches 8 bases. The end of the DNA is better explained by TRBJ2-7, so the J call may be wrong. This CDR3 has 16 amino acids. The germline gives CDR1 MDHEN, CDR2 SYDVKM. The CDR3 reads CASSLGVAGYSYEQYF. The CDR3 DNA sequence: TGTGCCAGCAGTTTAGGGGTAGCGGGATACTCCTACGAGCAGTACTTC.

This chain uses TRBV6-1 with TRBJ1-1; D not certain. The CDR3 totals 14 residues. V gave up 6 bases and J gave up 3 bases, with 14 bases separating them. Germline values: CDR1 MNHNS, CDR2 SASEGT. In DNA, the CDR3 is TGTGCCAGCAGCCAAACAGTAAGGGACACTGAAGCTTTCTTT. Translation: CASSQTVRDTEAFF.

The genes are TRBV5-1 and TRBJ2-2; either TRBD1 or TRBD2 may fit D (5 bases each). This CDR3 contains 18 residues. CDR1 is SGHRS, CDR2 YFSETQ, per germline. Between the trimmed V and J ends, which lost 3 bases and 0 bases, there was a span of 18 bases. CDR3 sequence (DNA): TGCGCCAGCAGCTCCAACCCCCAAGGGACCGCGAACACCGGGGAGCTGTTTTTT. This sequence encodes CASSSNPQGTANTGELFF.

The chain couples TRBV2 to TRBJ1-3, with TRBD1 as a possible D gene (6 bases). V was trimmed by 2 bases and J by 0 bases, leaving 23 bases between them. Germline assignment: CDR1 SNHLY and CDR2 FYNNEI. The length of the CDR3 is 20 residues. Written as DNA, the CDR3 is TGTGCCAGCAGTGAAACAGCGGGTGGGGCAGGGGAGTACTCTGGAAACACCATATATTTT. It is translated as CASSETAGGAGEYSGNTIYF.

The V gene is TRBV10-2, the J gene TRBJ1-2; the D gene is possibly TRBD1 (6 bases). Germline CDR1 is WSHSY and CDR2 is SAAADI. V was trimmed by 6 bases and J by 5 bases, leaving 22 bases between them. CDR3 size: 16 residues. The CDR3 protein is CASSIRGGGLMYGYTF. CDR3 DNA: TGCGCCAGCAGCATACGGGGCGGGGGGCTAATGTATGGCTACACCTTC.

The V call is TRBV10-3, the J call TRBJ2-2; D is possibly TRBD2 (6 bases). V shed 4 bases and J shed 4 bases, with 22 bases lying between them. This CDR3 is 18 amino acids long. The germline V gene has CDR1 ENHRY and CDR2 SYGVKD. CDR3 in amino acids: CAISGPPSSGRITGELFF. The CDR3 coding sequence is TGTGCCATCAGTGGGCCCCCCAGCTCAGGGAGGATCACCGGGGAGCTGTTTTTT.

This chain links TRBV6-1 with TRBJ1-3; D unclear. Trimming removed 9 bases at V and 6 bases at J, with 18 bases between. Germline lookup yields CDR1 MNHNS and CDR2 SASEGT. The CDR3 totals 14 residues. CDR3 amino acids: CASSAGWGVNTIYF. Here the CDR3 DNA reads TGTGCCAGTTCTGCGGGTTGGGGTGTAAACACCATATATTTT.

The chain has TRBV30 and TRBJ2-7; D gene uncertain. The length of the CDR3 is 13 residues. V was trimmed by 4 bases and J by 3 bases, leaving 13 bases between them. The V gene's germline CDR1 is GTSNPN and CDR2 SVGIG (reference sequence). The CDR3 here is CAWMGSKSYEQYF. CDR3 coding DNA: TGTGCCTGGATGGGCAGTAAGAGCTACGAGCAGTACTTC.

The gene calls are TRBV15 and TRBJ2-3; possible D gene TRBD1, 6 bases. Trimming stripped 7 bases from V and 3 bases from J, with 14 bases between. The germline V gene encodes CDR1 LNHNV and CDR2 YYDKDF (reference sequence). The CDR3 has 14 residues. The CDR3 spells CATNQGLRTDTQYF. In nucleotides, the CDR3 is TGTGCCACCAACCAGGGGTTAAGAACAGATACGCAGTATTTT. Based on the CDR3 plus reference TRBV15 and TRBJ2-3, the full variable domain is DAMVIQNPRYQVTQFGKPVTLSCSQTLNHNVMYWYQQKSSQAPKLLFHYYDKDFNNEADTPDNFQSRRPNTSFCFLDIRSPGLGDTAMYLCATNQGLRTDTQYFGPGTRLTVL.

V and J are TRBV6-6 and TRBJ2-1; either TRBD1 or TRBD2 may fit D (5 bases each). The CDR3 contains 16 residues. Between the trimmed V and J ends, which lost 5 bases and 5 bases, there was a span of 19 bases. CDR1 is MNHNY and CDR2 is SVGAGI in the germline V gene (reference sequence). Here the CDR3 DNA reads TGTGCCAGCAGTCTTTTAGCGTGGGGGAGCGACAATGAGCAGTTCTTC. It codes for CASSLLAWGSDNEQFF.

The chain couples TRBV5-4 to TRBJ2-7; D is uncertain. This CDR3 contains 12 residues. Trimming shortened V by 0 bases and J by 7 bases, and 8 bases separated the two germline ends. Germline V lookup: CDR1 SGHNT, CDR2 YYREEE (reference sequence). CDR3 sequence reads: CASSLALREQYF. The CDR3 DNA reads TGTGCCAGCAGCTTGGCGCTAAGAGAGCAGTACTTC.